The next 25 T cell receptor beta chains were all read from a single sample in a study of OX40 agonist ivuxolimab in advanced cancers. TCRdb keeps only in-frame clones here, not all; method: immunoSEQ multiplex PCR. The sample carries fewer than 65,000 clones, 91% recorded once. The material was CD4+ or CD8+ T cells sorted from blood, obtained in a trial of the OX40 agonist ivuxolimab. The receptor source for this set is an adult with an advanced solid tumor such as melanoma, head and neck, liver or kidney cancer.

The chain carries TRBV4-1 and TRBJ1-5; D is possibly TRBD1 (5 bases). The CDR3 is made up of 14 amino acids. The germline V gene has CDR1 MGHRA and CDR2 YSYEKL. The V and J ends lost 1 base and 5 bases respectively, with 9 bases between them. Here the CDR3 DNA reads TGCGCCAGCAGCCAAGGAGGGGCGGATCAGCCCCAGCATTTT. Translating gives CASSQGGADQPQHF.

The rearrangement uses TRBV14 and TRBJ2-7, with D perhaps being TRBD1 or TRBD2 (5 bases each). V was pared by 0 bases and J by 4 bases, with 13 bases between. This CDR3 has 15 amino acids. Germline V gene sequence: CDR1 SGHDN, CDR2 FVKESK. The CDR3 protein is CASSQDALWGYEQYF. The CDR3 nucleotides read TGTGCCAGCAGCCAAGATGCCCTGTGGGGGTACGAGCAGTACTTC.

The rearrangement links TRBV6-1 to TRBJ2-7; a possible D gene is TRBD1 (5 bases). From germline, CDR1 is MNHNS and CDR2 SASEGT. Trimming shortened V by 3 bases and J by 4 bases, and 7 bases separated the two germline ends. The CDR3 has 12 amino acids. CDR3 coding DNA: TGTGCCAGCAGTGAGCAGGGATACGAGCAGTACTTC. This codes for CASSEQGYEQYF.

The chain uses TRBV13 and TRBJ1-4; D possibly corresponds to TRBD1 (6 bases). CDR1 and CDR2 from the germline V gene are PRHDT and FYEKMQ (reference sequence). V was trimmed by 3 bases and J by 2 bases, leaving 7 bases between them. This CDR3 region has 14 residues. The CDR3 DNA reads TGTGCCAGCAGCTTTCAGGGGACTAATGAAAAACTGTTTTTT. Protein product: CASSFQGTNEKLFF.

This clone occurred once. The CDR3 sequence is CASSLGGGTEAFF. For the CDR3, the DNA is TGTGCCAGCAGCCTAGGAGGGGGCACTGAAGCTTTCTTT. The chain has TRBV5-4 and TRBJ1-1, with D tentatively TRBD1 (6 bases). The V end was cut by 4 bases, the J end by 4 bases, with 11 bases between. This CDR3 contains 13 residues. CDR1 SGHNT and CDR2 YYREEE come from the germline V gene (reference sequence).

This clone was observed a few times. The V call is TRBV2, the J call TRBJ1-2; 8 nucleotides agree with TRBD1. The CDR3 contains 14 residues. CDR1 is SNHLY, CDR2 FYNNEI, per germline. Germline trimming cut 3 bases from V and 2 bases from J; bases unmatched to any gene: 2. DNA for the CDR3: TGTGCCAGCAGTGACCGGACAGGGAACTATGGCTACACCTTC. Translation: CASSDRTGNYGYTF.

J is TRBJ2-3 and V is TRBV11-2; D unresolved. CDR3 length: 13 residues. The germline V and J ends were trimmed by 0 bases and 4 bases, with 5 bases remaining between them. The germline CDR1 and CDR2 sequences are SGHAT and FQNNGV. As DNA, the CDR3 is TGTGCCAGCAGCTTAGATCCCCCAGATACGCAGTATTTT. This sequence encodes CASSLDPPDTQYF.

The rearrangement uses TRBV5-4 and TRBJ1-1; D is perhaps TRBD1 (6 bases). V was shortened by 4 bases and J by 7 bases, with 14 bases between the two germline ends. This CDR3 has 13 residues. The germline gives CDR1 SGHNT, CDR2 YYREEE (reference sequence). For the CDR3, the DNA is TGTGCCAGCAGCACCTCGGACAGCCTTGAAGCTTTCTTT. This codes for CASSTSDSLEAFF.

This rearrangement joins TRBV5-4 to TRBJ2-5; TRBD1 aligns across 8 bases. The DNA end favors TRBJ2-7, so the J call may be wrong. The CDR3 consists of 13 residues. The germline V gene encodes CDR1 SGHNT and CDR2 YYREEE (reference sequence). The CDR3 reads CASSFRGQDEQYF. The DNA of the CDR3 is TGTGCCAGCAGCTTCAGGGGGCAGGACGAGCAGTACTTC.

The V and J genes are TRBV7-6 and TRBJ2-7, with D perhaps being TRBD1 or TRBD2 (6 bases each). Trimming took off 5 bases at V and 3 bases at J, with 17 bases between the two ends. Germline CDR1 SGHVS, CDR2 FNYEAQ. The CDR3 is 15 residues long. CDR3: CASSRGTDSGYEQYF. For the CDR3, the DNA is TGTGCCAGCAGCCGCGGGACGGACAGTGGCTACGAGCAGTACTTC.

The J gene is TRBJ2-7, the V gene TRBV4-1; D may be TRBD1 (6 bases). This CDR3 is built from 15 residues. CDR1 MGHRA and CDR2 YSYEKL come from the germline V gene. The germline V and J ends were trimmed by 2 bases and 3 bases, with 14 bases remaining between them. The CDR3 DNA reads TGCGCCAGCAGCCAAAGTTACGGACAGAACTACGAGCAGTACTTC. This encodes CASSQSYGQNYEQYF.

The genes are TRBV9 and TRBJ2-1, with 9 bases fitting TRBD1. The CDR3 sequence is 14 residues long. Trimming removed 4 bases from V and 8 bases from J; junction bases left unmatched: 7. Germline V gives CDR1 SGDLS, CDR2 YYNGEE. CDR3 loop: CASSPGTGMHEQFF. The CDR3 DNA is TGTGCCAGCAGCCCTGGGACAGGGATGCATGAGCAGTTCTTC.

This sequence joins TRBV20-1 and TRBJ1-1, with D unresolved. From germline, CDR1 is DFQATT and CDR2 SNEGSKA (reference sequence). The CDR3 covers 11 residues. Trimming removed 5 bases from V and 6 bases from J, with 10 bases in between. The DNA for the CDR3 is TGCAGTGCTGACCTGGATTCTGAAGCTTTCTTT. Its translation is CSADLDSEAFF.

This clone was found once. The genes are TRBV5-1 and TRBJ2-7; D possibly corresponds to TRBD1 (5 bases). This CDR3 is built from 12 residues. Per the germline V gene, CDR1 is SGHRS and CDR2 is YFSETQ. V lost 0 bases, J lost 4 bases, and 5 bases lay in between. CDR3 loop: CASSLEGYEQYF. CDR3 DNA: TGCGCCAGCAGCTTGGAGGGGTACGAGCAGTACTTC.

The CDR3 loop reads CASSDVRDNQPQHF. The CDR3 DNA is TGTGCCAGCAGTGATGTCAGGGACAATCAGCCCCAGCATTTT. The chain combines TRBV25-1 with TRBJ1-5; a weak D match, TRBD1 (5 bases). This CDR3 region has 14 residues. The V gene lost 3 bases and the J gene lost 3 bases, with 9 bases spanning the gap. The germline gives CDR1 MGHDK, CDR2 SYGVNS.

The gene calls are TRBV7-8 and TRBJ2-2, with D possibly TRBD2 on 7 matching bases. V was pared by 1 base and J by 5 bases, with 14 bases between. This CDR3 has 16 residues. Looked up from germline, CDR1 is SGHVS and CDR2 is FQNEAQ. CDR3 loop: CASSLGGGLGTGELFF. The CDR3 nucleotides are TGTGCCAGCAGCTTAGGCGGGGGCTTGGGGACCGGGGAGCTGTTTTTT.

V and J are TRBV5-6 and TRBJ2-1; 8 bases fit TRBD1. The V gene end was trimmed by 1 base and the J gene end by 8 bases; junction bases not matched to a gene: 5. The CDR3 contains 14 residues. Germline V gives CDR1 SGHDT, CDR2 YYEEEE. As DNA, the CDR3 is TGTGCCAGCAGCTTGCTGGACAGGGCCCATGAGCAGTTCTTC. Its protein is CASSLLDRAHEQFF.

V gene TRBV11-2 combines with J gene TRBJ2-5; TRBD2 matches 7 bases. Germline lookup yields CDR1 SGHAT and CDR2 FQNNGV. V shed 5 bases, J shed 1 base, and the junction held 16 bases outside the gene matches. The CDR3 contains 18 residues. The CDR3 reads CASSPGGTVGNSQETQYF. The DNA for the CDR3 is TGTGCCAGCAGCCCCGGGGGGACCGTAGGGAATTCCCAAGAGACCCAGTACTTC.

The chain has TRBV10-2 and TRBJ2-1, with D possibly matching TRBD1 (6 bases). V lost 7 bases, J lost 6 bases, and 16 bases lay in between. From germline, CDR1 is WSHSY and CDR2 SAAADI. The CDR3 spans 14 residues. CDR3 region: CASIGRGQLNEQFF. The CDR3 DNA reads as TGCGCCAGCATAGGCCGAGGACAGCTCAATGAGCAGTTCTTC.

This chain links TRBV19 with TRBJ1-1; D is unclear. The V gene lost 3 bases and the J gene lost 8 bases, with 10 bases spanning the gap. This CDR3 has 12 residues. In germline, CDR1 is LNHDA, CDR2 SQIVND (reference sequence). The CDR3: CASSINSFEAFF. CDR3 in DNA: TGTGCCAGTAGTATCAACAGCTTCGAAGCTTTCTTT.

The gene calls are TRBV6-5 and TRBJ2-5; the D call may be TRBD1 or TRBD2 (5 bases each). The germline V gene has CDR1 MNHEY and CDR2 SVGAGI. The CDR3 loop spans 14 amino acids. V lost 4 bases, J lost 2 bases, and 11 bases lay in between. The CDR3 here is CASSWGTYQETQYF. The CDR3 nucleotides are TGTGCCAGCAGTTGGGGGACGTATCAAGAGACCCAGTACTTC.

The V gene is TRBV7-9, the J gene TRBJ1-2; maybe TRBD1 (5 bases). The CDR3 is 11 residues long. V dropped 8 bases and J dropped 7 bases, with 11 bases sitting between them. Germline lookup yields CDR1 SEHNR and CDR2 FQNEAQ (reference sequence). The CDR3 DNA reads TGTGCCAGCCTTGGAGGGGTTGGCTACACCTTC. Translating gives CASLGGVGYTF.

The chain carries TRBV18 and TRBJ2-7; D is tentatively TRBD1 or TRBD2 (6 bases each). V was clipped by 2 bases and J by 5 bases, with 16 bases between them. CDR3 length equals 15 residues. The germline CDR1 and CDR2 sequences are KGHSH and LQKENI. The CDR3 protein is CASSPFPTGADEQYF. For the CDR3, the DNA is TGTGCCAGCTCACCATTTCCAACGGGGGCTGACGAGCAGTACTTC.

V is TRBV18 and J is TRBJ2-2; D gene uncertain. In germline, CDR1 is KGHSH, CDR2 LQKENI. Deletions cut 2 bases from V and 2 bases from J, with 6 bases between. CDR3 length equals 14 residues. In DNA form, the CDR3 reads TGTGCCAGCTCACCAGTGGGAAACACCGGGGAGCTGTTTTTT. Protein sequence: CASSPVGNTGELFF.

The V and J genes are TRBV2 and TRBJ1-2; 7 nucleotides line up with TRBD1. The CDR3 has 15 amino acids. CDR1 and CDR2 from the germline V gene are SNHLY and FYNNEI. J gave up 5 bases and V 7 bases, and 13 bases lay outside the gene matches. The CDR3 here is CASTRDSLDLYGYTF. In DNA form, the CDR3 reads TGTGCCAGCACCCGGGACAGCCTGGATCTATATGGCTACACCTTC.